The present T cell receptor (beta chain) was sequenced within a study of cytomegalovirus exposure and HLA in healthy donors. The PCR employed 60 Vbeta primers together with 13 Jbeta primers. TCRdb's copy holds only in-frame clones and misses some; the assay was immunoSEQ multiplex PCR. The data hold some 200,000 clones, with around 89% observed a single time. Germline values: CDR1 SGHVS, CDR2 FNYEAQ. V was shortened by 0 bases and J by 3 bases, with 12 bases between the two germline ends. This CDR3 is built from 15 residues. The specimen sequenced was PBMCs. This receptor was taken from a woman in her late teens or twenties in good health and CMV-seronegative. The V gene is TRBV7-6, the J gene TRBJ2-7; D is possibly TRBD2 (6 bases). The CDR3 reads CASSLAAGAGYEQYF. In nucleotides, the CDR3 is TGTGCCAGCAGCTTAGCAGCGGGCGCCGGCTACGAGCAGTACTTC.